This T cell receptor (beta chain) was recorded in a study of vaccination effects on CD4 cells after COVID-19. This clone was detected only once. Its specificity is unknown. Scientists isolated CD4+ T cells after an approximately 11-day culture period ended. The V end lost 1 base, the J end lost 6 bases, and 10 bases lay between the germline ends. Looked up from germline, CDR1 is MNHNS and CDR2 is SASEGT. The CDR3 extends over 14 amino acids. This table comes from immunoSEQ multiplex PCR, and its TCRdb copy is limited to in-frame clones, with some not included. The profile shows 35,000 to 40,000 clones, roughly 80% of them singletons.

The source material was CD4+ T cells from PBMCs cultured without peptide, sampled before COVID-19 vaccination. The source is a human donor who received a COVID-19 vaccine. The chain combines TRBV6-1 with TRBJ1-5; tentatively, D is TRBD1 (6 bases). Written as DNA, the CDR3 is TGTGCCAGCAGTGAAGAGGGGGGGACTCAGCCCCAGCATTTT. Protein sequence: CASSEEGGTQPQHF.